A selection of T cell receptor beta chains follows, all from one sample in a study of CD8 T cells in Susac syndrome. From the immunoSEQ multiplex PCR reads, TCRdb called clonotypes with MiXCR, one entry per CDR3 protein. The sample lists 250,000 to 300,000 distinct CDR3 sequences, about 82% occurring once. Sequenced input: CD8+ T cells from PBMCs. These receptors originate from a human donor with multiple sclerosis. CDR3s include the opening cysteine and the closing phenylalanine or tryptophan. D genes are given only for firm matches. A clone size is listed for some rows: how often the clone was seen (once, few, many), or a class if it is expanded.

TRBJ1-2 | NA | TRBV7-6 | few | 15 | CASSLAGGHNYGYTF | TGTGCCAGCAGCTTGGCGGGGGGACACAACTATGGCTACACCTTC
TRBJ2-7 | NA | TRBV7-6 | NA | 14 | CASSSLQGTYEQYF | TGTGCCAGCAGCTCTCTGCAGGGAACCTACGAGCAGTACTTC
TRBJ1-2 | NA | TRBV5-1 | NA | 15 | CASRSALRGPHGYTF | TGCGCCAGCAGGTCCGCCTTGCGGGGACCCCATGGCTACACCTTC
TRBJ1-1 | TRBD1 | TRBV28 | NA | 15 | CASSTRHGQGAEAFF | TGTGCCAGCAGTACCAGGCATGGACAGGGGGCTGAAGCTTTCTTT
TRBJ2-1 | NA | TRBV19 | NA | 14 | CASSIATDYNEQFF | TGTGCCAGTAGTATAGCTACAGACTACAATGAGCAGTTCTTC
TRBJ2-1 | TRBD2 | TRBV3-1 | NA | 16 | CASSRVVAGAYNEQFF | TGTGCCAGCAGCCGGGTTGTAGCGGGAGCCTACAATGAGCAGTTCTTC
TRBJ2-1 | NA | TRBV28 | NA | 15 | CASSLKAGAYNEQFF | TGTGCCAGCAGTTTAAAAGCGGGTGCCTACAATGAGCAGTTCTTC
TRBJ2-1 | NA | TRBV25-1 | NA | 11 | CASSDSDEQFF | TGTGCCAGCAGTGACTCGGATGAGCAGTTCTTC
TRBJ2-3 | TRBD2 | TRBV7-9 | once | 16 | CASSSGLAGVSDTQYF | TGTGCCAGCAGCTCCGGACTAGCGGGAGTATCAGATACGCAGTATTTT
TRBJ1-3 | NA | TRBV15 | NA | 12 | CAISRSGNTIYF | TGTGCCATCAGCCGTTCTGGAAACACCATATATTTT
TRBJ2-7 | TRBD2 | TRBV27 | NA | 18 | CASSTPGLAGGFTYEQYF | TGTGCCAGCAGCACTCCGGGACTAGCGGGAGGCTTCACCTACGAGCAGTACTTC
TRBJ2-1 | TRBD2 | TRBV28 | NA | 15 | CASSLYPGLAGDWFF | TGTGCCAGCAGTTTATACCCGGGACTAGCGGGAGATTGGTTCTTC
TRBJ2-6 | NA | TRBV30 | NA | 14 | CAGSRDSGANVLTF | TGTGCCGGATCCCGGGACTCTGGGGCCAACGTCCTGACTTTC
TRBJ2-1 | NA | TRBV20-1 | NA | 14 | CSARDYRAYNEQFF | TGCAGTGCTAGAGATTATCGGGCCTACAATGAGCAGTTCTTC
TRBJ2-1 | TRBD2 | TRBV5-1 | NA | 14 | CASGMAGGYNEQFF | TGCGCCAGCGGGATGGCGGGAGGCTACAATGAGCAGTTCTTC
TRBJ1-2 | TRBD1 | TRBV30 | NA | 14 | CAWSSGTGKNGYTF | TGTGCCTGGAGCTCCGGGACAGGGAAAAATGGCTACACCTTC
TRBJ1-5 | TRBD1 | TRBV12-3/TRBV12-4 | NA | 16 | CASRTTQGALGQPQHF | TGTGCCAGCAGGACAACACAGGGGGCGCTGGGGCAGCCCCAGCATTTT
TRBJ1-2 | TRBD1 | TRBV19 | once | 12 | CASTGTVYGYTF | TGTGCCAGTACCGGGACAGTATATGGCTACACCTTC
TRBJ1-1 | NA | TRBV5-5 | NA | 14 | CASSPGRGDTEAFF | TGTGCCAGCAGCCCCGGACGGGGGGACACTGAAGCTTTCTTT
TRBJ1-1 | NA | TRBV7-9 | NA | 13 | CASSPGPTGGAFF | TGTGCCAGCAGCCCCGGACCCACAGGTGGGGCTTTCTTT
TRBJ2-7 | NA | TRBV7-9 | NA | 15 | CASSLDEQGNYEQYF | TGTGCCAGCAGCTTAGATGAACAGGGAAACTACGAGCAGTACTTC
TRBJ2-3 | NA | TRBV7-9 | NA | 13 | CASSLAGADTQYF | TGTGCCAGCAGCTTAGCGGGAGCAGATACGCAGTATTTT
TRBJ2-6 | NA | TRBV19 | NA | 19 | CASSIDPTKPRSGANVLTF | TGTGCCAGTAGTATAGATCCGACTAAACCCCGCTCTGGGGCCAACGTCCTGACTTTC
TRBJ2-2 | TRBD1 | TRBV9 | NA | 16 | CASSDRDRGRTGELFF | TGTGCCAGCAGCGACCGGGACAGGGGACGGACCGGGGAGCTGTTTTTT
TRBJ2-7 | TRBD1 | TRBV28 | once | 12 | CASSVGRQGEYF | TGTGCCAGCAGTGTAGGCCGACAGGGGGAGTACTTC
TRBJ1-1 | TRBD1 | TRBV4-3 | NA | 15 | CASSQVWDRNTEAFF | TGCGCCAGCAGCCAAGTTTGGGACAGAAACACTGAAGCTTTCTTT
TRBJ1-1 | TRBD1 | TRBV7-9 | NA | 14 | CASGEPQGDTEAFF | TGTGCCAGCGGGGAACCTCAGGGGGACACTGAAGCTTTCTTT
TRBJ2-3 | TRBD2 | TRBV4-2 | NA | 16 | CASSQVSSGSTDTQYF | TGTGCCAGCAGCCAAGTTTCTAGCGGGAGTACAGATACGCAGTATTTT
TRBJ1-1 | NA | TRBV7-9 | NA | 15 | CASSFQPQGSTEAFF | TGTGCCAGCAGCTTCCAGCCACAGGGAAGCACTGAAGCTTTCTTT
TRBJ2-3 | TRBD2 | TRBV6-2/TRBV6-3 | NA | 17 | CASSWGLAEPSTDTQYF | TGTGCCAGCAGTTGGGGTCTAGCGGAGCCTAGCACAGATACGCAGTATTTT
TRBJ2-7 | NA | TRBV29-1 | NA | 17 | CSVESTGEFVGSYEQYF | TGCAGCGTTGAATCGACCGGGGAGTTTGTGGGATCCTACGAGCAGTACTTC
TRBJ2-1 | NA | TRBV19 | NA | 15 | CASSIDRNSYNEQFF | TGTGCCAGTAGTATCGACCGAAACTCCTACAATGAGCAGTTCTTC
TRBJ1-1 | TRBD1 | TRBV6-2/TRBV6-3 | NA | 15 | CASSSMGTGLSEAFF | TGTGCCAGCAGCTCAATGGGGACAGGGCTGTCTGAAGCTTTCTTT
TRBJ2-3 | NA | TRBV6-2/TRBV6-3 | NA | 17 | CASRQPPRLDSTDTQYF | TGTGCCAGCAGACAACCCCCCCGACTAGACAGCACAGATACGCAGTATTTT
TRBJ2-5 | NA | TRBV27 | NA | 15 | CASSLFVGGRETQYF | TGTGCCAGCAGTTTATTTGTAGGGGGGAGAGAGACCCAGTACTTC
TRBJ2-7 | NA | TRBV6-5 | NA | 15 | CASSYSSRSSYEQYF | TGTGCCAGCAGTTACTCTAGCCGGAGCTCCTACGAGCAGTACTTC
TRBJ2-2 | NA | TRBV10-3 | NA | 15 | CAISEWDRSTGELFF | TGTGCCATCAGTGAGTGGGACCGAAGCACCGGGGAGCTGTTTTTT
TRBJ2-5 | TRBD1 | TRBV29-1 | NA | 14 | CSVERDRVRETQYF | TGCAGCGTTGAGCGTGACAGGGTGCGGGAGACCCAGTACTTC
TRBJ1-1 | NA | TRBV6-5 | NA | 15 | CASSYSSGLNTEAFF | TGTGCCAGCAGTTACTCGTCGGGGCTGAACACTGAAGCTTTCTTT
TRBJ2-7 | NA | TRBV27 | NA | 13 | CASSLTSSYEQYF | TGTGCCAGCAGTTTAACCAGCTCCTACGAGCAGTACTTC